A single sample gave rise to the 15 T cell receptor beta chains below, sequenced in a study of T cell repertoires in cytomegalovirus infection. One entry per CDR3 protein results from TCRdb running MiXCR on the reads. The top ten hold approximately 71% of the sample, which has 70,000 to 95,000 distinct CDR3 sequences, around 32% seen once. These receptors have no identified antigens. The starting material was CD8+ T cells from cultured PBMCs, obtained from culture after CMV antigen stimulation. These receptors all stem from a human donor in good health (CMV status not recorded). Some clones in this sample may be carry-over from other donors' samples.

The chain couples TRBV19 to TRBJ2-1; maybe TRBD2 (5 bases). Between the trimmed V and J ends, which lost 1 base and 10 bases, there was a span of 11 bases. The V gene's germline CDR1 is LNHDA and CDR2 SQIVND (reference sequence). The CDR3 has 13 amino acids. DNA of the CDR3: TGTGCCAGTAGTATAGTTCCGGGAAGCGAGCAGTTCTTC. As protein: CASSIVPGSEQFF.

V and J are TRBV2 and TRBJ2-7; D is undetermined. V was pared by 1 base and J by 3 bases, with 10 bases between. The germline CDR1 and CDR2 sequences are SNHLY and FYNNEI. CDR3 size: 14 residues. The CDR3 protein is CASSEGARNYEQYF. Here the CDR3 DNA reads TGTGCCAGCAGTGAAGGGGCCCGCAACTACGAGCAGTACTTC.

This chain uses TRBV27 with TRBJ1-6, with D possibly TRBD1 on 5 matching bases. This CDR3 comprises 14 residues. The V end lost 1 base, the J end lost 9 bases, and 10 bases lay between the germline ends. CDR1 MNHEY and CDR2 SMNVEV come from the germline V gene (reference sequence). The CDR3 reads CASSLYQGSSPLHF. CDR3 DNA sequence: TGTGCCAGCAGTTTATACCAGGGTAGTTCACCCCTCCACTTT.

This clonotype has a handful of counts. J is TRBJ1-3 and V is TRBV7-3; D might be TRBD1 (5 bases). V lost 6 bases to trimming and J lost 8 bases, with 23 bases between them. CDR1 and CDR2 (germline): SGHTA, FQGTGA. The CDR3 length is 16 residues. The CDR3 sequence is CASRKAIGGARDTIYF. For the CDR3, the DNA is TGTGCCAGCAGAAAAGCAATTGGAGGGGCCAGGGACACCATATATTTT.

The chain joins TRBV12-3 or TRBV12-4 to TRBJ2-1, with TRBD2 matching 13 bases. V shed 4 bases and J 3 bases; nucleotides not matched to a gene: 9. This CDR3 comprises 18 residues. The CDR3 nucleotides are TGTGCCAGCAGTTCCGGGACTAGCGGGGCTATATACTACAATGAGCAGTTCTTC. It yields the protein CASSSGTSGAIYYNEQFF.

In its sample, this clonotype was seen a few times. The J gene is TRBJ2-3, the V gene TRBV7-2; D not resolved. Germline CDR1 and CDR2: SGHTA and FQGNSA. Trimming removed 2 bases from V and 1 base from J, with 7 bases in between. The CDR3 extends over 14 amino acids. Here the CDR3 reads CASSLIVGTDTQYF. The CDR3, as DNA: TGTGCCAGCAGCTTAATCGTCGGCACAGATACGCAGTATTTT. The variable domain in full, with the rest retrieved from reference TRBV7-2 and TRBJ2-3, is GAGVSQSPSNKVTEKGKDVELRCDPISGHTALYWYRQSLGQGLEFLIYFQGNSAPDKSGLPSDRFSAERTGGSVSTLTIQRTQQEDSAVYLCASSLIVGTDTQYFGPGTRLTVL.

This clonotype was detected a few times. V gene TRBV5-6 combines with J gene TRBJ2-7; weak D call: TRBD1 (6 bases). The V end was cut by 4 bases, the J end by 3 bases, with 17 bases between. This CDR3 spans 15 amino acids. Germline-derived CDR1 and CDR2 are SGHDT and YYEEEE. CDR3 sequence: CASSGGRGRIYEQYF. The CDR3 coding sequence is TGTGCCAGCAGCGGGGGCAGGGGTAGAATCTACGAGCAGTACTTC.

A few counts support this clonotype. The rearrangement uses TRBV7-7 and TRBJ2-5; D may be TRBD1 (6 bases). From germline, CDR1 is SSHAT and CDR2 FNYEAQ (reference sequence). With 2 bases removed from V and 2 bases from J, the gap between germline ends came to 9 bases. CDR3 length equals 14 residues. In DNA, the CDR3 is TGTGCCAGCAGCTTAAAGGACAGACAAGAGACCCAGTACTTC. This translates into CASSLKDRQETQYF. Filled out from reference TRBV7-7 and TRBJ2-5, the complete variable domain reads GAGVSQSPRYKVTKRGQDVTLRCDPISSHATLYWYQQALGQGPEFLTYFNYEAQPDKSGLPSDRFSAERPEGSISTLTIQRTEQRDSAMYRCASSLKDRQETQYFGPGTRLLVL.

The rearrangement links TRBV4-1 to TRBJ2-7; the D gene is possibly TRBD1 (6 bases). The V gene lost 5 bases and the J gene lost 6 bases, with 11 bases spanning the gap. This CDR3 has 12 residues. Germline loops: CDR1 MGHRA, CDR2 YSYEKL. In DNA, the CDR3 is TGCGCCAGCAGCTCAGGGGTGGCCGAGCAGTACTTC. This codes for CASSSGVAEQYF.

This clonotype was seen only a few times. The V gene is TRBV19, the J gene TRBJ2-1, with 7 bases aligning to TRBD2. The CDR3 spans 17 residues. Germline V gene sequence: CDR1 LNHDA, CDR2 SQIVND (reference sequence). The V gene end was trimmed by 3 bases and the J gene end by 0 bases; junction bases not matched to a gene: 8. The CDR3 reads CASSIYPGGSSYNEQFF. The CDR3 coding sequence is TGTGCCAGTAGTATTTACCCCGGGGGGAGCTCCTACAATGAGCAGTTCTTC.

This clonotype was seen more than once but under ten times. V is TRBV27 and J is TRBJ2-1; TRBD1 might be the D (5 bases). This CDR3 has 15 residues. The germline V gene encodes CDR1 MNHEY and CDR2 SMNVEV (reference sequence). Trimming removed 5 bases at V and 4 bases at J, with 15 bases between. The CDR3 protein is CASSKSETAYNEQFF. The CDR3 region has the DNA TGTGCCAGCAGTAAATCCGAGACAGCTTACAATGAGCAGTTCTTC.

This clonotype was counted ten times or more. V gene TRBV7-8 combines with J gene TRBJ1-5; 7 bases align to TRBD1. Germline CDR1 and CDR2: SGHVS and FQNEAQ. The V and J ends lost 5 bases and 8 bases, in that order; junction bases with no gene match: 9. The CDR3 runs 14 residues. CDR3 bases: TGTGCCAGCAGCCCCGGGACAGCTAAGGAGCCCCAGCATTTT. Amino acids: CASSPGTAKEPQHF.

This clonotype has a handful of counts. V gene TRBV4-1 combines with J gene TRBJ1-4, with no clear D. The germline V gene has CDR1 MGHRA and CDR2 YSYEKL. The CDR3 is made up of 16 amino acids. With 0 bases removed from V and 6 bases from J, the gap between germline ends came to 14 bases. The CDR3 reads CASSQDGVRTYEKLFF. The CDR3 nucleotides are TGCGCCAGCAGCCAAGATGGGGTCAGGACCTATGAAAAACTGTTTTTT.

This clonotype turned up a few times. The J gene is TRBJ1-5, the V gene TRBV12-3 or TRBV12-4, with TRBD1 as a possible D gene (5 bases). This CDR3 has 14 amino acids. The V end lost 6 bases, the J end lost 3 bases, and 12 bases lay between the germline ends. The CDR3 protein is CASRAMGDNQPQHF. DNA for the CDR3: TGTGCCAGCAGGGCCATGGGGGACAATCAGCCCCAGCATTTT.

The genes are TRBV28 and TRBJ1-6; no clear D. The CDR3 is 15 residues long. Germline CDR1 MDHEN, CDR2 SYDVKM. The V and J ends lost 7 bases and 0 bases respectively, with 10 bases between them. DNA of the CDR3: TGTGCCAGCACCGCGCCTAGCTCCTATAATTCACCCCTCCACTTT. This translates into CASTAPSSYNSPLHF.